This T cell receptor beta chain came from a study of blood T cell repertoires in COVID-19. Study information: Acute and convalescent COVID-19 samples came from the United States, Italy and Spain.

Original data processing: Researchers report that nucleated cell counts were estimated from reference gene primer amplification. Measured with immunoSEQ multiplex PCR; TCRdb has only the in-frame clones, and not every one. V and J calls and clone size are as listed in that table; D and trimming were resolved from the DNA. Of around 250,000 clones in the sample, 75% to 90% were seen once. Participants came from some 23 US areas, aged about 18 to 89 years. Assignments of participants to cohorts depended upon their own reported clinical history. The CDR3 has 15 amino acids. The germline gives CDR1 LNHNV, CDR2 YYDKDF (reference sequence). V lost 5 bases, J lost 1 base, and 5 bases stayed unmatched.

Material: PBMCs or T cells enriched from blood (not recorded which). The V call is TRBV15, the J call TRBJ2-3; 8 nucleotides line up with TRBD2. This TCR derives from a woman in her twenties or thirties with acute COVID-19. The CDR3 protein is CATSGGLGGTDTQYF. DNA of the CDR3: TGTGCCACCAGCGGGGGACTAGGCGGCACAGATACGCAGTATTTT.